These T cell receptor beta chains were read from a single sample in a study of monozygotic twins with inflammatory bowel disease. TCRdb reprocessed the 5' RACE reads, keeping one entry per CDR3 protein, no DNA. The sample data list under 150,000 distinct CDR3 sequences. Sequenced input: blood. These receptors all stem from a human donor with ulcerative colitis or Crohn's disease, or a healthy co-twin of an affected twin (not recorded which). The CDR3 runs from the conserved cysteine through the conserved F or W. Fields, in order: J gene, V gene, CDR3 protein.

TRBJ2-1 TRBV7-9 CASSPGGMTARYNEQFF
TRBJ1-6 TRBV5-1 CASSLTRGYNSPLHF
TRBJ2-2 TRBV7-2 CASRVIASNTGELFF
TRBJ2-7 TRBV27 CASSSRQSSYEQYF
TRBJ1-1 TRBV4-1 CASSQEMRGGNTEAFF
TRBJ1-4 TRBV4-3 CASSQDWGATNEKLFF
TRBJ2-1 TRBV5-4 CASSLGGLYNEQFF
TRBJ2-6 TRBV18 CASSPQGLSSGANVLTF
TRBJ2-1 TRBV5-1 CASSLVAVSYNEQFF
TRBJ2-2 TRBV19 CASSPLGRGEKNTGELFF
TRBJ1-2 TRBV6-5 CASSYGQGPSYGYTF
TRBJ2-7 TRBV30 CACLASYEQYF
TRBJ2-3 TRBV9 CASSVVGADTQYF
TRBJ1-3 TRBV20-1 CSARVRGPLTSSGNTIYF
TRBJ2-5 TRBV20-1 CSARAGDQETQYF
TRBJ2-3 TRBV20-1 CSAVLADTQYF
TRBJ2-1 TRBV20-1 CSASQGSGSYNEQFF
TRBJ2-2 TRBV6-1 CASSLMTGSTGELFF
TRBJ2-7 TRBV27 CASSLYPGPSYEQYF
TRBJ2-7 TRBV20-1 CSATRPTERFSYEQYF
TRBJ2-7 TRBV5-1 CASSFWQGSYEQYF
TRBJ2-7 TRBV7-9 CASSLRLTGNSYEQYF
TRBJ2-7 TRBV6-2/TRBV6-3 CASRTGSYEQYF
TRBJ1-5 TRBV30 CAWSAGTPNQPQHF
TRBJ2-5 TRBV7-9 CASSPRGNSNPGTQYF
TRBJ2-5 TRBV29-1 CSVVGALETQYF
TRBJ2-7 TRBV5-1 CASFQQGREQYF
TRBJ2-2 TRBV5-1 CASSLLVENTGELFF
TRBJ2-5 TRBV18 CASSPGTETQYF
TRBJ2-3 TRBV6-1 CASTPGITSGGTDTQYF
TRBJ1-2 TRBV7-9 CASSSDRGYGYTF
TRBJ1-3 TRBV7-2 CASSLAGSFNTIYF
TRBJ2-1 TRBV2 CASSELAINNEQFF
TRBJ1-3 TRBV7-2 CASSPGRSSGNTIYF
TRBJ1-1 TRBV27 CASHRVGNRQNTEAFF
TRBJ1-5 TRBV19 CASSIVVGRRRNQPQHF
TRBJ1-5 TRBV11-3 CASSLCVWVGQPQHF
TRBJ1-2 TRBV6-5 CASSYSYDINYGYTF
TRBJ2-1 TRBV15 CATRLNNEQFF
TRBJ2-1 TRBV24-1 CATSGGQGSHNEQFF
TRBJ2-3 TRBV12-3/TRBV12-4 CASSPRGQGGQDTQYF